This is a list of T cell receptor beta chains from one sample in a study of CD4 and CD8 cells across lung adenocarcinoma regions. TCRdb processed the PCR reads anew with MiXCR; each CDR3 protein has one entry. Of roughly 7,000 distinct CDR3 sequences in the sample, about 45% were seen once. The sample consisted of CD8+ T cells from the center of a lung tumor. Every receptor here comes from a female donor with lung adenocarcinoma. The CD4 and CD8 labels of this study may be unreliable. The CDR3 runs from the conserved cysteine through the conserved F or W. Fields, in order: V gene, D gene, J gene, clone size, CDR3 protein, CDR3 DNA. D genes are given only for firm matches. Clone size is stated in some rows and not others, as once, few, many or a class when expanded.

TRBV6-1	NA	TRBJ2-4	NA	CASSRDAGSAGKDTQYF	TGTGCCAGCAGCCGGGACGCAGGGAGCGCCGGCAAAGATACGCAGTACTTC
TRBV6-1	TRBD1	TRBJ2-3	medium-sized	CASRTGDTHSDTQYF	TGTGCCAGCAGGACAGGGGACACACATTCAGATACGCAGTATTTT
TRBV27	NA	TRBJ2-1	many	CASSLIGGTRDEQFF	TGTGCCAGCAGTTTAATTGGCGGGACGAGGGATGAGCAGTTCTTC
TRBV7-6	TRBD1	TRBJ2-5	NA	CASSLRDRVQETQYF	TGTGCCAGCAGCTTAAGGGACAGAGTCCAAGAGACCCAGTACTTC
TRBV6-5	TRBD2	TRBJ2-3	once	CASSYLAGPDTQYF	TGTGCCAGCAGTTATCTAGCGGGACCAGATACGCAGTATTTT
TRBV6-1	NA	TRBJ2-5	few	CAGGGGGGAETQYF	TGTGCGGGCGGCGGGGGCGGGGGCGCAGAGACCCAGTACTTT
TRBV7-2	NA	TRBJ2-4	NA	CGGTGLGAKNTQYF	TGTGGCGGCACGGGGCTGGGTGCCAAAAACACTCAGTACTTC
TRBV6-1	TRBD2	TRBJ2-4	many	CASTLSGSGGADIQYF	TGTGCCAGCACCCTCTCGGGTAGCGGGGGGGCTGACATTCAGTACTTC
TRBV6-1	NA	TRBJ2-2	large	CASTGTENTGELFF	TGTGCCAGTACCGGGACTGAGAACACCGGGGAGCTGTTTTTT
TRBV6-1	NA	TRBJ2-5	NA	CASSEIGRDQDTQYF	TGTGCCAGCAGTGAAATAGGCCGTGACCAAGATACCCAGTACTTC
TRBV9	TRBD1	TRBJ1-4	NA	CASSVGLVGDSNLGKKLFF	TGTGCCAGCAGCGTAGGATTGGTTGGGGACAGCAACTTAGGGAAAAAACTGTTTTTT
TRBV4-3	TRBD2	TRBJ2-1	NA	CASSQGTSGIYNEQFF	TGCGCCAGCAGCCAGGGGACTAGCGGAATATACAATGAGCAGTTCTTC
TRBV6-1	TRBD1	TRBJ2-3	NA	CARGLGGREPETQYF	TGTGCCAGGGGGCTAGGGGGCAGAGAACCAGAGACCCAGTACTTT
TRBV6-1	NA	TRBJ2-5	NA	CASRAAAPGGKTQYF	TGTGCCAGCAGGGCCGCGGCCCCCGGGGGAAAGACCCAGTACTTC
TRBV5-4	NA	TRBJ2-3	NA	CASSFTGDDTQYF	TGTGCCAGCAGCTTTACGGGGGACGATACGCAGTATTTT
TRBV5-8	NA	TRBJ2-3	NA	CASRVGGLCDTNTQYF	TGTGCGAGCCGCGTCGGGGGGCTGTGTGACACAAATACTCAGTACTTT
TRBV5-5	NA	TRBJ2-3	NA	CASSLSGQSTDTQYF	TGTGCCAGCAGCTTGTCTGGACAGAGCACAGATACGCAGTATTTT
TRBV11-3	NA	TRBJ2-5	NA	CASSPRHQETQYF	TGTGCCAGCAGCCCGCGACACCAGGAGACCCAGTACTTC
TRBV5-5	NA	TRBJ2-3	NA	CASSFQGIGDTQYF	TGTGCCAGCAGCTTCCAGGGAATCGGAGATACGCAGTATTTT
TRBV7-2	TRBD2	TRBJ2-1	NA	CASSPRAGEQFF	TGTGCCAGCAGCCCAAGAGCGGGGGAGCAGTTTTTC
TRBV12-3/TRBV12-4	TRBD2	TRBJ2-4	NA	CAGTGGGAEDTQYF	TGTGCCGGCACGGGGGGGGGGGCTGAAGACACGCAGTACTTT
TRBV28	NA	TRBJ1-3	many	CASSRDGSGNTIYF	TGTGCCAGCAGTCGGGACGGCTCTGGAAACACCATATATTTT
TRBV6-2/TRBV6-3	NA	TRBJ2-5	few	CASSYTGTGGETQYF	TGTGCCAGCAGTTATACGGGAACCGGAGGGGAGACCCAGTACTTC
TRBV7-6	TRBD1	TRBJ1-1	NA	CASSVWDRGGTEAFF	TGTGCCAGCAGCGTATGGGACAGGGGGGGTACTGAAGCTTTCTTT
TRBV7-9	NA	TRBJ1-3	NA	CASSDRASGNTIYF	TGTGCCAGCAGCGACAGAGCCTCTGGAAACACCATATATTTT
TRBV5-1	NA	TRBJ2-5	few	CASSPLPGEGETQYF	TGCGCCAGCAGCCCTCTGCCAGGGGAGGGAGAGACCCAGTACTTC
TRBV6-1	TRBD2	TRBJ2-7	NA	CASNSAGVGWPDPETQYF	TGTGCCAGCAACAGCGCGGGGGTCGGGTGGCCCGACCCAGAGACGCAGTACTTC
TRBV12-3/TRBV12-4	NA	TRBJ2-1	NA	CASSLGPSSDYNEQFF	TGTGCCAGCAGTCTTGGGCCGTCTAGCGACTACAATGAGCAGTTCTTC
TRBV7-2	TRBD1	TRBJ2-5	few	CASSAGTVKETQYF	TGTGCCAGCAGCGCCGGGACAGTGAAAGAGACCCAGTACTTC
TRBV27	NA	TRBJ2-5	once	CASSRSGVEETQYF	TGTGCCAGCAGTAGGTCAGGGGTGGAAGAGACCCAGTACTTC
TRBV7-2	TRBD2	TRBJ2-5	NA	CASSRGLAGQETQYF	TGTGCCAGCAGCCGGGGACTAGCGGGACAGGAGACCCAGTACTTC
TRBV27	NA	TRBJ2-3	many	CASRGWGRGTDTQYF	TGTGCCAGCAGAGGATGGGGCCGGGGCACAGATACGCAGTATTTT
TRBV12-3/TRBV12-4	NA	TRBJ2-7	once	CASSCRGTETQYF	TGTGCCAGCAGCTGCAGGGGAACAGAGACGCAGTACTTC
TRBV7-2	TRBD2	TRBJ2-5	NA	CASSTGLAVKTQYF	TGTGCCAGCAGCACCGGACTAGCGGTAAAGACCCAGTACTTC
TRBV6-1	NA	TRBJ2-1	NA	CASTPRRLETQFF	TGTGCCAGCACCCCGAGGAGGTTAGAGACCCAGTTCTTC
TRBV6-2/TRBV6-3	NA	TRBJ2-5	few	CASSYRDPQETQYF	TGTGCCAGCAGTTATCGGGACCCCCAAGAGACCCAGTACTTC
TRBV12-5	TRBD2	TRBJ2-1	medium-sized	CASGTGQTSGGGQETQFF	TGTGCTAGTGGCACCGGACAGACTAGCGGGGGGGGACAAGAGACCCAGTTCTTC
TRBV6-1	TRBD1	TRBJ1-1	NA	CASSQLQGSRTEAFF	TGTGCCAGCAGCCAATTACAGGGGAGTCGCACTGAAGCTTTCTTT
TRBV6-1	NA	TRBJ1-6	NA	CASQQGQGSYNSPLHF	TGTGCCAGCCAACAGGGCCAAGGCTCCTATAATTCACCCCTCCACTTT
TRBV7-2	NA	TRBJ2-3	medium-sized	CASSLNGVSTDTQYF	TGTGCCAGCAGCTTAAACGGGGTTAGCACAGATACGCAGTATTTT
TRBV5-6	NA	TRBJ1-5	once	CASSSLSGGGLMPQHF	TGTGCCAGCAGCTCCCTCTCGGGGGGCGGCCTCATGCCCCAGCATTTT
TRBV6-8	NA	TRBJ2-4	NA	CARGERDKNIQYF	TGTGCCAGGGGGGAGCGAGACAAAAACATTCAGTACTTT